This T cell receptor (beta chain) is from a study of tumor-infiltrating lymphocytes in primary liver carcinoma. Findings and limits, study-wide: Each sample was bulk and unsorted; consequently, CD4+ and CD8+ repertoires were not compared.

CDR1 MNHNS and CDR2 SASEGT come from the germline V gene. This CDR3 comprises 19 residues. V lost 1 base, J lost 4 bases, and 13 bases stayed unmatched. Unsorted whole blood yielded the blood RNA, and germline DNA was also extracted. A word on this clonotype: Its specificity is not known. No conserved phenylalanine or tryptophan is present at the end of the CDR3, so a read error is the likely explanation.

Total RNA amounting to 500 ng was the source from which TCR beta cDNA was made with a constant-region primer. It was through three nested multiplex PCR rounds of slightly modified ARM-PCR that TCR beta libraries arose. TRBV1-TRBV30 forward primers and a C-beta reverse primer were used in the first two PCR rounds, which each ran for ten to eleven cycles. TCRdb used MiXCR to reprocess the multiplex PCR reads, holding one entry per CDR3 protein. The table includes fewer than 400,000 distinct CDR3 sequences, about 50% detected once. The source material was peripheral blood. The J gene is TRBJ2-2, the V gene TRBV6-1, with 9 bases that match TRBD1. The TCR originated in a woman aged 25 to 39 with primary liver carcinoma and hepatitis B virus infection. The CDR3 nucleotides read TGTGCCAGCAGTGAAGTTCTGGTCGGGACAGGGATGTCCACCGGGGAGCTGTTTATT. This gives the protein CASSEVLVGTGMSTGELFI.